These 20 T cell receptor beta chains originate from one sample sequenced in a study of blood T cell repertoires in COVID-19. Sequencing used immunoSEQ multiplex PCR; TCRdb keeps in-frame clones, though not all of them. The table lists 150,000 or so clones, 80% to 90% of them singletons. The material sequenced was peripheral blood. The source is a man aged 18-30 years with COVID-19, enrolled during active disease.

The CDR3 loop is CASSQALVLELFF. The CDR3 region has the DNA TGTGCCAGCAGCCAAGCGCTAGTTCTGGAGCTGTTTTTT. This rearrangement joins TRBV14 to TRBJ2-2; D is uncertain. Germline loops: CDR1 SGHDN, CDR2 FVKESK. The ends were cut back, 1 base at V and 10 bases at J, with 10 bases in the middle. There are 13 residues in the CDR3.

The chain carries TRBV11-1 and TRBJ2-5; 8 bases agree with TRBD1. The CDR3 extends over 14 amino acids. From germline, CDR1 is SGHAT and CDR2 FQDESV (reference sequence). V lost 6 bases and J lost 5; bases outside the gene matches: 8. CDR3 nucleotide sequence: TGTGCCAGCAGTTTGGACAGGGAAGGGGAGACCCAGTACTTC. It codes for CASSLDREGETQYF.

This clone was detected only once. The junction differs from germline at one of its ends, possibly a read error. The CDR3 DNA sequence: TGTGCCAGCAGCCAAGGGGACATACAAAACCTCTGGCGTGAAAAACTGCTTTTT. This sequence encodes CASSQGDIQNLWREKLLF. This chain links TRBV3-1 (or the pseudogene TRBV3-2) with TRBJ1-4, with a weak D call TRBD1 (6 bases). Germline V gives CDR1 LGHDT, CDR2 YNNKEL (reference sequence). The CDR3 consists of 18 residues.

This sequence joins TRBV28 and TRBJ2-3, with D possibly being TRBD2 (5 bases). Germline lookup yields CDR1 MDHEN and CDR2 SYDVKM. The V end was cut by 1 base, the J end by 6 bases, with 17 bases between. CDR3 length: 16 residues. The CDR3 is CASSLYAPRAEDTQYF. CDR3 sequence (DNA): TGTGCCAGCAGTTTATATGCCCCGCGAGCGGAGGATACGCAGTATTTT. The whole variable domain, remainder taken from reference TRBV28 and TRBJ2-3, is DVKVTQSSRYLVKRTGEKVFLECVQDMDHENMFWYRQDPGLGLRLIYFSYDVKMKEKGDIPEGYSVSREKKERFSLILESASTNQTSMYLCASSLYAPRAEDTQYFGPGTRLTVL.

The chain uses TRBV5-1 and TRBJ2-5, with D uncertain. CDR1 and CDR2 from the germline V gene are SGHRS and YFSETQ. The CDR3 extends over 17 amino acids. V dropped 0 bases and J dropped 0 bases, with 15 bases sitting between them. CDR3 in amino acids: CASSLAGSTSYQETQYF. In DNA, the CDR3 is TGCGCCAGCAGCTTGGCCGGGTCTACCTCGTACCAAGAGACCCAGTACTTC.

The chain uses TRBV4-1 and TRBJ2-1; 12 bases align to TRBD2. CDR1 and CDR2 (germline): MGHRA, YSYEKL. The CDR3 has 15 amino acids. V dropped 3 bases and J dropped 4; count of bases not matched to a gene: 1. The CDR3 sequence: CASSQGLAGYNEQFF. The CDR3 coding sequence is TGCGCCAGCAGCCAGGGACTAGCGGGTTACAATGAGCAGTTCTTC.

This chain joins TRBV27 and TRBJ2-2, with 9 bases aligning to TRBD1. Germline CDR1 MNHEY, CDR2 SMNVEV (reference sequence). Trimming at V came to 6 bases and at J to 3 bases, leaving 5 bases not matched to a gene. The CDR3 extends over 15 amino acids. The CDR3 protein is CASRLGDRDTGELFF. The CDR3 coding sequence is TGTGCCAGCAGACTTGGGGACAGGGACACCGGGGAGCTGTTTTTT.

The rearrangement uses TRBV14 and TRBJ1-6; D remains ambiguous. V was pared by 2 bases and J by 7 bases, with 9 bases between. Germline CDR1 and CDR2: SGHDN and FVKESK. The CDR3 runs 14 residues. The CDR3 here is CASSQYLLNSPLHF. CDR3 in DNA: TGTGCCAGCAGCCAATATCTGTTAAATTCACCCCTCCACTTT.

The chain joins TRBV29-1 to TRBJ1-2; no clear D. CDR3 size: 11 residues. The germline V gene encodes CDR1 SQVTM and CDR2 ANQGSEA. V was cut by 1 base and J by 8 bases, with 8 bases left in between. CDR3 amino acids: CSVEGLEGYTF. The CDR3 region has the DNA TGCAGCGTTGAAGGGCTCGAAGGCTACACCTTC.

The chain couples TRBV28 to TRBJ2-2; TRBD2 aligns across 9 bases. Germline V lookup: CDR1 MDHEN, CDR2 SYDVKM. The CDR3 extends over 15 amino acids. V gave up 6 bases and J gave up 6 bases; unmatched junction bases: 8. The CDR3 DNA sequence: TGTGCCAGCAGCTCTCCGGGACTAGCTGCCGGGGAGCTGTTTTTT. Amino acid sequence: CASSSPGLAAGELFF.

The chain joins TRBV3-1 (or the pseudogene TRBV3-2) to TRBJ2-3; TRBD2 matches 7 bases. The trim removed 0 bases at V and 2 bases at J, leaving 5 bases unmatched. The CDR3 is 16 amino acids. CDR1 is LGHDT and CDR2 is YNNKEL in the germline V gene (reference sequence). The CDR3 loop is CASSQDRAGDTDTQYF. As DNA, the CDR3 is TGTGCCAGCAGCCAAGATAGGGCGGGAGACACAGATACGCAGTATTTT.

The chain couples TRBV5-1 to TRBJ2-3; TRBD2 matches 8 bases. Per germline, CDR1 SGHRS and CDR2 YFSETQ. The CDR3 sequence is 17 residues long. The trim removed 2 bases at V and 0 bases at J, leaving 8 bases unmatched. The CDR3 here is CASSLWVAGTSTDTQYF. Written as DNA, the CDR3 is TGCGCCAGCAGCTTATGGGTAGCGGGAACTAGCACAGATACGCAGTATTTT.

The chain uses TRBV4-3 and TRBJ2-1; 8 nucleotides match TRBD2. Germline trimming cut 5 bases from V and 8 bases from J; bases unmatched to any gene: 17. Germline values: CDR1 LGHNA, CDR2 YSLEER. The CDR3 runs to 17 residues. CDR3 sequence (DNA): TGCGCCAGCAGCTTCCGAGGGAGCGGGAGAGGGAAATATGAGCAGTTCTTC. This gives the protein CASSFRGSGRGKYEQFF.

This clone has a handful of counts. The genes are TRBV25-1 and TRBJ1-5; no reliable D call. CDR3 length equals 13 residues. Germline V gives CDR1 MGHDK, CDR2 SYGVNS. V was pared by 2 bases and J by 6 bases, with 8 bases between. CDR3: CASSEGGFQPQHF. The CDR3 DNA is TGTGCCAGCAGTGAAGGAGGGTTTCAGCCCCAGCATTTT.

The genes are TRBV28 and TRBJ1-5; 7 nucleotides line up with TRBD1. Looked up from germline, CDR1 is MDHEN and CDR2 is SYDVKM. V lost 2 bases and J lost 3; bases outside the gene matches: 10. The CDR3 is 17 residues long. The CDR3 is CASSLPYDREVNQPQHF. CDR3 nucleotides: TGTGCCAGCAGTTTACCATACGACAGGGAGGTCAATCAGCCCCAGCATTTT.

The rearrangement links TRBV7-8 to TRBJ2-5; 7 positions match TRBD1. The CDR3 runs to 13 residues. CDR1 SGHVS and CDR2 FQNEAQ come from the germline V gene. The V gene end was trimmed by 6 bases and the J gene end by 7 bases; junction bases not matched to a gene: 8. CDR3 nucleotides: TGTGCCAGCAGACTTGACAGGGTCGGGACCCAGTACTTC. Translation gives CASRLDRVGTQYF. Together with reference TRBV7-8 and TRBJ2-5, the CDR3 gives the full variable domain: GAGVSQSPRYKVAKRGQDVALRCDPISGHVSLFWYQQALGQGPEFLTYFQNEAQLDKSGLPSDRFFAERPEGSVSTLKIQRTQQEDSAVYLCASRLDRVGTQYFGPGTRLLVL.

The chain joins TRBV11-2 to TRBJ2-7; TRBD2 matches at 7 bases. The germline V gene encodes CDR1 SGHAT and CDR2 FQNNGV. The CDR3 contains 15 residues. V lost 1 base, J lost 6 bases, and 9 bases stayed unmatched. The CDR3 DNA is TGTGCCAGCAGCTTAGGAGTAGCGGGTCGGGGCGAGCAGTACTTC. Amino acids: CASSLGVAGRGEQYF.

With regard to this clone: Germline and junction disagree at one end, which may indicate a read error. The chain uses TRBV19 and TRBJ1-4; 9 bases are shared with TRBD1. This CDR3 is built from 17 residues. Germline CDR1 and CDR2: LNHDA and SQIVND (reference sequence). DNA of the CDR3: TGTGCCAGTAGTGCGCGGACAGGGGTGGCAACTAATGAAAAACTGCTTTTT. Its protein is CASSARTGVATNEKLLF. Combining the CDR3 with reference TRBV19 and TRBJ1-4 gives the whole variable domain DGGITQSPKYLFRKEGQNVTLSCEQNLNHDAMYWYRQDPGQGLRLIYYSQIVNDFQKGDIAEGYSVSREKKESFPLTVTSAQKNPTAFYLCASSARTGVATNEKLLFGSGTQLSVL.

The rearrangement links TRBV30 to TRBJ2-3; TRBD1 matches at 9 bases. The CDR3 covers 14 residues. Losses at the gene ends were 2 bases for V and 3 bases for J; bases not matched to a gene: 3. Germline values: CDR1 GTSNPN, CDR2 SVGIG (reference sequence). The CDR3: CAWSPGTGTDTQYF. CDR3 DNA sequence: TGTGCCTGGAGTCCCGGGACAGGGACAGATACGCAGTATTTT. The full variable domain, with the rest looked up from reference TRBV30 and TRBJ2-3, is SQTIHQWPATLVQPVGSPLSLECTVEGTSNPNLYWYRQAAGRGLQLLFYSVGIGQISSEVPQNLSASRPQDRQFILSSKKLLLSDSGFYLCAWSPGTGTDTQYFGPGTRLTVL.

This chain links TRBV6-5 with TRBJ2-1; D gene ambiguous. Germline CDR1 MNHEY, CDR2 SVGAGI. V shed 2 bases and J shed 9 bases, with 8 bases lying between them. The CDR3 is made up of 12 amino acids. CDR3 loop: CASSYSGGEQFF. As DNA, the CDR3 is TGTGCCAGCAGTTACAGTGGCGGTGAGCAGTTCTTC.